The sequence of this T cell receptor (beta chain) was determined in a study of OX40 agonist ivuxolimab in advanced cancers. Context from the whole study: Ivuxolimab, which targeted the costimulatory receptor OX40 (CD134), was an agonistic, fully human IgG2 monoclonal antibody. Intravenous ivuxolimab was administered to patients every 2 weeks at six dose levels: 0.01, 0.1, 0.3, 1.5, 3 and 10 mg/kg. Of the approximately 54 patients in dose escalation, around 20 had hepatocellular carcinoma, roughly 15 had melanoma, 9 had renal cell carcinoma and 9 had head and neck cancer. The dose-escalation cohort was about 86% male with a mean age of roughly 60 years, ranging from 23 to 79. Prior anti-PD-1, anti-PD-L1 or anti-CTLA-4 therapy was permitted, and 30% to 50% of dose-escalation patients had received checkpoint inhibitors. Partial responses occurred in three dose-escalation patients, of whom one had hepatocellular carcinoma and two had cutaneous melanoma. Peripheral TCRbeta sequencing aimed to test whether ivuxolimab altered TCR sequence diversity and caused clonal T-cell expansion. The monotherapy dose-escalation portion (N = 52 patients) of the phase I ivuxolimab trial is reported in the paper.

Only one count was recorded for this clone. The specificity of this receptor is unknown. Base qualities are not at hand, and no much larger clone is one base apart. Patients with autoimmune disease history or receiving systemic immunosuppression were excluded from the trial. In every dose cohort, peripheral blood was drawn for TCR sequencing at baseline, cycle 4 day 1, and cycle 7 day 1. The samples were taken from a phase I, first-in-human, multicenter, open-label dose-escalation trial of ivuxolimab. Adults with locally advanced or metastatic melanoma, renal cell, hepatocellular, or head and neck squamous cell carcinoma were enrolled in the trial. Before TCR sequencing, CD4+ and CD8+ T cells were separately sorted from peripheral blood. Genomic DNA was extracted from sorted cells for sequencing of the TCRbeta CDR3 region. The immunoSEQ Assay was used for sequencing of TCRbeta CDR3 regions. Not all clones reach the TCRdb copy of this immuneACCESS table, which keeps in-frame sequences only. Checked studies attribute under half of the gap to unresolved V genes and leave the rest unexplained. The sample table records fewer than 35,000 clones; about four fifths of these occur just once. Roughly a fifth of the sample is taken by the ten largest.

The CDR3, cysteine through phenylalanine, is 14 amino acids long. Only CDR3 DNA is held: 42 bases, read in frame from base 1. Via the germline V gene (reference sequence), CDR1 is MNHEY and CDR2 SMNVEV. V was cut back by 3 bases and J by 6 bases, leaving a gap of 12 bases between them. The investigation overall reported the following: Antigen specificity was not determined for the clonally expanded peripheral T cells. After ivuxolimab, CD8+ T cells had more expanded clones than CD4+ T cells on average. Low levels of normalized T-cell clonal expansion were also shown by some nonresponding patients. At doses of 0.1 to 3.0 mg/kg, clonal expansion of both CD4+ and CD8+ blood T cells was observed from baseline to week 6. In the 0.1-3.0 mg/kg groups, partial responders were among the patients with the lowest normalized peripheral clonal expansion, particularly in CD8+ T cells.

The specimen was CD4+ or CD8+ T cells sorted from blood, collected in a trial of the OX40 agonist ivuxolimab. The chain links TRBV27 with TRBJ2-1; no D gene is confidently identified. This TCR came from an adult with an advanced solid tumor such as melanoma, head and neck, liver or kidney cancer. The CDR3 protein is CASSFGQIPNEQFF. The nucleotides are TGTGCCAGCAGTTTTGGCCAAATCCCCAATGAGCAGTTCTTC.